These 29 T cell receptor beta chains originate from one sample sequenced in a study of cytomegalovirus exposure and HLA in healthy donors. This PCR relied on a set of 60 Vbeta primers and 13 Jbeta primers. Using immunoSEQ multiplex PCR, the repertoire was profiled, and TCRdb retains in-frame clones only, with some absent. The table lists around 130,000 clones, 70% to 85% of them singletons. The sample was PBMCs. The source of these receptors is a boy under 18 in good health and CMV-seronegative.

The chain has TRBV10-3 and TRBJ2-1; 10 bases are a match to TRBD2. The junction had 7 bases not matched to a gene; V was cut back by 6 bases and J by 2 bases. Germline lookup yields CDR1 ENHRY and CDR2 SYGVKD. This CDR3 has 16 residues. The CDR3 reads CAISPTSGIAYNEQFF. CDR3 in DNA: TGTGCCATCAGCCCTACTAGCGGGATAGCCTACAATGAGCAGTTCTTC.

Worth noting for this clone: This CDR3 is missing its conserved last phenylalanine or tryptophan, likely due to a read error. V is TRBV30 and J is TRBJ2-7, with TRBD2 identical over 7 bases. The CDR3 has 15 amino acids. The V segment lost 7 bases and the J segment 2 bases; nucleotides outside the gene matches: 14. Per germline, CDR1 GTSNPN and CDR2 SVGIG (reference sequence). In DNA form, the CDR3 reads TGTGCCTATCAAACCCGCGGGAGCCGCGCCTACGAGCAGTACCTC. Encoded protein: CAYQTRGSRAYEQYL.

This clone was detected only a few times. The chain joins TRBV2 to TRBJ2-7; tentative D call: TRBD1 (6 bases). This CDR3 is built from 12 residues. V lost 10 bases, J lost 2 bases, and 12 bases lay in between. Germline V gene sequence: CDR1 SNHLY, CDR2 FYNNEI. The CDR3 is CATRQDPYEQYF. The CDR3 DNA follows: TGTGCCACCCGACAGGACCCCTACGAGCAGTACTTC.

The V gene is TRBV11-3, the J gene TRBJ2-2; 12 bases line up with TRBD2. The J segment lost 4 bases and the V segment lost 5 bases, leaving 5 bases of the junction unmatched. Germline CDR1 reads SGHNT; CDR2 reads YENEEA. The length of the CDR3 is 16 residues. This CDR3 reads CASSVRLAGATGELFF. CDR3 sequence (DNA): TGTGCCAGCAGCGTCCGACTAGCGGGAGCCACCGGGGAGCTGTTTTTT. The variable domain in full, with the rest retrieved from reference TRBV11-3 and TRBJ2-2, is EAGVVQSPRYKIIEKKQPVAFWCNPISGHNTLYWYLQNLGQGPELLIRYENEEAVDDSQLPKDRFSAERLKGVDSTLKIQPAELGDSAVYLCASSVRLAGATGELFFGEGSRLTVL.

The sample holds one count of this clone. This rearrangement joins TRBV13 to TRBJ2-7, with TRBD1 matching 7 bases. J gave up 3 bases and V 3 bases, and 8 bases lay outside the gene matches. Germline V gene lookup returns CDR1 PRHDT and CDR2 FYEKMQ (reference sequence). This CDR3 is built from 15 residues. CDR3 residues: CASSLRLGGGYEQYF. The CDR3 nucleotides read TGTGCCAGCAGCTTGAGGCTAGGGGGCGGCTACGAGCAGTACTTC.

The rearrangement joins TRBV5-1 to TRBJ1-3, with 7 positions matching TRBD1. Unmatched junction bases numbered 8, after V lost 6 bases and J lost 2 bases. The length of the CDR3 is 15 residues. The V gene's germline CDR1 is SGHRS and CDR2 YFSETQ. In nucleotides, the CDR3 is TGCGCCAGCACCTCGGGACAGCAACCTGGAAACACCATATATTTT. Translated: CASTSGQQPGNTIYF.

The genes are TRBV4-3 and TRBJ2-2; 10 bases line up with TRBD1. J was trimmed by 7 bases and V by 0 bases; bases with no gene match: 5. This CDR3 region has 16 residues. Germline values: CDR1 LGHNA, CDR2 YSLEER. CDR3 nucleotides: TGCGCCAGCAGCCAAGATGGGACAGGGGTTGGCGGGGAGCTGTTTTTT. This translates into CASSQDGTGVGGELFF.

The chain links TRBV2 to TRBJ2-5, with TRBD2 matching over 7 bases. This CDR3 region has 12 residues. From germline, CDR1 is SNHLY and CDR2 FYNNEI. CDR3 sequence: CATGLGPETQYF. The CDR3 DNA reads TGTGCAACCGGACTAGGACCAGAGACCCAGTACTTC.

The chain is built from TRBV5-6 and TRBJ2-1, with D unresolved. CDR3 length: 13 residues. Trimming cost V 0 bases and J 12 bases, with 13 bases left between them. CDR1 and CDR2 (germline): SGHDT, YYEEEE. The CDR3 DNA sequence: TGTGCCAGCAGCTTGGCGGTGTCACCGGTGCAGTTCTTC. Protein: CASSLAVSPVQFF.

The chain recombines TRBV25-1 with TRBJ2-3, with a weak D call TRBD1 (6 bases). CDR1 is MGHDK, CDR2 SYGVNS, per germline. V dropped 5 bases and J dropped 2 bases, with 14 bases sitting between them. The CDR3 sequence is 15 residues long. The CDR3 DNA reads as TGTGCCAGCAGTTCGCCGACAGGATACACAGATACGCAGTATTTT. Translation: CASSSPTGYTDTQYF.

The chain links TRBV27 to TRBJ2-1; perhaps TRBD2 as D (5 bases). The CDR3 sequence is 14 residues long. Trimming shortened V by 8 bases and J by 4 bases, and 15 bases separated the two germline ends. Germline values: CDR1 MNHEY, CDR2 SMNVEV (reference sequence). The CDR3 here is CASARELDYNEQFF. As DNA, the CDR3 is TGTGCCAGCGCTCGGGAATTGGATTACAATGAGCAGTTCTTC.

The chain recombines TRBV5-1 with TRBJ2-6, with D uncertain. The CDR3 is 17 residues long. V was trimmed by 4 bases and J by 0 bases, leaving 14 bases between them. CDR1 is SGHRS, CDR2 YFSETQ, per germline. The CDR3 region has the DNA TGCGCCAGCAGCGCGGCAGATCTAAGCTCTGGGGCCAACGTCCTGACTTTC. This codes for CASSAADLSSGANVLTF.

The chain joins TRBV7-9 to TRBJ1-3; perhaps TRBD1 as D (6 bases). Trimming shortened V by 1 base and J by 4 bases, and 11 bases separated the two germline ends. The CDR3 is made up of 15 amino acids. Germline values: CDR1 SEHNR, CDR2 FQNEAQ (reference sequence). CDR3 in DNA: TGTGCCAGCAGCTTAGGCAGGGGAGCCGGAAACACCATATATTTT. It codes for CASSLGRGAGNTIYF.

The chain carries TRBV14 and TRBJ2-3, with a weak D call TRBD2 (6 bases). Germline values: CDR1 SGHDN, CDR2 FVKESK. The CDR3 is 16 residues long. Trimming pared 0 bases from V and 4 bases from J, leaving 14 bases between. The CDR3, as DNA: TGTGCCAGCAGCCAAGATTGGGGCTCTAGCGCAGATACGCAGTATTTT. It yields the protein CASSQDWGSSADTQYF.

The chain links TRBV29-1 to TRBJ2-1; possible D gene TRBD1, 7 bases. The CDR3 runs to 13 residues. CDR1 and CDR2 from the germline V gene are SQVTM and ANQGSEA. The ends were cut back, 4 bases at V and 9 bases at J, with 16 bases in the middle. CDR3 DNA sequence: TGCAGCGTTGCCTCAGGGGGAGGTGGTGAGCAGTTCTTC. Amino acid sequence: CSVASGGGGEQFF.

CDR3 region: CASSLTRSVGYEQFF. For the CDR3, the DNA is TGTGCCAGCAGCTTGACTAGGTCGGTTGGGTATGAGCAGTTCTTC. V gene TRBV11-2 combines with J gene TRBJ2-1, with D possibly being TRBD2 (6 bases). The germline V gene has CDR1 SGHAT and CDR2 FQNNGV. The CDR3 contains 15 residues. V lost 3 bases, J lost 8 bases, and 17 bases lay in between.

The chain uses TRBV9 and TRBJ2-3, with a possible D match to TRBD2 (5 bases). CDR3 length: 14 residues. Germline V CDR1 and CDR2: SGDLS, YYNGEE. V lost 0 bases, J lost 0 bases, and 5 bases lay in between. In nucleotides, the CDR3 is TGTGCCAGCAGCGTAGGCGGGAGCACAGATACGCAGTATTTT. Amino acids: CASSVGGSTDTQYF.

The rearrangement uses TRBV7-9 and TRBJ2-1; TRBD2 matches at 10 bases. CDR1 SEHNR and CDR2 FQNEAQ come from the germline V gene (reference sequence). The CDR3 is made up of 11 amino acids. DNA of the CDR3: TGTCTAGCGGGAGTCTTCAATGAGCAGTTCTTC. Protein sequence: CLAGVFNEQFF. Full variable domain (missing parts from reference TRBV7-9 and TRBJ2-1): DTGVSQNPRHKITKRGQNVTFRCDPISEHNRLYWYRQTLGQGPEFLTYFQNEAQLEKSRLLSDRFSAERPKGSFSTLEIQRTEQGDSAMYLCLAGVFNEQFFGPGTRLTVL.

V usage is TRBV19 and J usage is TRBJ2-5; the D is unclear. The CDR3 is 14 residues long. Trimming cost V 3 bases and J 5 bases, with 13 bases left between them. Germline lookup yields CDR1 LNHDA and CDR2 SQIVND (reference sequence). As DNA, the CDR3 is TGTGCCAGTAGTATGACTGTTACCCCCGAGACCCAGTACTTC. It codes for CASSMTVTPETQYF.

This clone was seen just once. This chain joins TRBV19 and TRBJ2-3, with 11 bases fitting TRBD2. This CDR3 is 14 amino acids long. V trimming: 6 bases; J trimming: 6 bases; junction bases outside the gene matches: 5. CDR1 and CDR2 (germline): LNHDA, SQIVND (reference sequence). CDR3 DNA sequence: TGTGCCAGTAGCTTAGCGGGAGGGGTGGATACGCAGTATTTT. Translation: CASSLAGGVDTQYF.

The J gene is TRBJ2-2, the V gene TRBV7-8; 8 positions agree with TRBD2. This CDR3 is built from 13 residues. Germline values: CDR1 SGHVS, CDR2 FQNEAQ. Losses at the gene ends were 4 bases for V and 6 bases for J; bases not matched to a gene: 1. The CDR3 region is CASSSGLAGELFF. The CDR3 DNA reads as TGTGCCAGCAGCTCGGGACTAGCCGGGGAGCTGTTTTTT.

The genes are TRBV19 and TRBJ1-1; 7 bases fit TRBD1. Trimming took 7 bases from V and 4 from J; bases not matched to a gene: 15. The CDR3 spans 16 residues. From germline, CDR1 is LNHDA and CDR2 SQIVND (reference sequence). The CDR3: CASIPRQGDNRTEAFF. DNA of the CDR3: TGTGCCAGTATCCCCAGACAGGGTGACAATCGCACTGAAGCTTTCTTT.

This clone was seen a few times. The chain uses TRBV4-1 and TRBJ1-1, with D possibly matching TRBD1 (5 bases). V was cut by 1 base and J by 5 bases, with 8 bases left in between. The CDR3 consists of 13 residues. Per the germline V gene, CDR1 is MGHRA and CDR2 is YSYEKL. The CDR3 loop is CASSQAQGTEAFF. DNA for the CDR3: TGCGCCAGCAGCCAAGCGCAGGGAACTGAAGCTTTCTTT.

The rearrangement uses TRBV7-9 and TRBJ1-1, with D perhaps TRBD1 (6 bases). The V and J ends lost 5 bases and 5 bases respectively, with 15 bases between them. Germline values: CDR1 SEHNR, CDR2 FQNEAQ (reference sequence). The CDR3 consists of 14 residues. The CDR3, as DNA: TGTGCCAGCAGCCCTGCCGGGGGGCTGACTGAAGCTTTCTTT. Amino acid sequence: CASSPAGGLTEAFF.

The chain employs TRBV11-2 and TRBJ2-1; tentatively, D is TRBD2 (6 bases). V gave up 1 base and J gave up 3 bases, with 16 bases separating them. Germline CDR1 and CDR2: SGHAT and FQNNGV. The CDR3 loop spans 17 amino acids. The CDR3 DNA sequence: TGTGCCAGCAGCTTAGTCGGATTAGCGGAGATCTACAATGAGCAGTTCTTC. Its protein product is CASSLVGLAEIYNEQFF.

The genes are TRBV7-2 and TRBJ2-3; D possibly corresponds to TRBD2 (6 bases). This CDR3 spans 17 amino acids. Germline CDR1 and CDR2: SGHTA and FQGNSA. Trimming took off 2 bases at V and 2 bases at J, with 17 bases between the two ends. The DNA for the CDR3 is TGTGCCAGCAGCTTACCTGTCGGCGGGACTCACACAGATACGCAGTATTTT. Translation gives CASSLPVGGTHTDTQYF.

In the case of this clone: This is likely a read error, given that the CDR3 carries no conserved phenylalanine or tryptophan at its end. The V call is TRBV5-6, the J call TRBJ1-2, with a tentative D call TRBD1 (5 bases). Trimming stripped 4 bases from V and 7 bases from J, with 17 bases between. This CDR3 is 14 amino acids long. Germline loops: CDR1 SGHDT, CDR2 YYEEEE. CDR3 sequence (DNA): TGTGCCAGCAGCCCGGGGGGGTCTCTCGTTGGCTACACCCTC. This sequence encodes CASSPGGSLVGYTL.

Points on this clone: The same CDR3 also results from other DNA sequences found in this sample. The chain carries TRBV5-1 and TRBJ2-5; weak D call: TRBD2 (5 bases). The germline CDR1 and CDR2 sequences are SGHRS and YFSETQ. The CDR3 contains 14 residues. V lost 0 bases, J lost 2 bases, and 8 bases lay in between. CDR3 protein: CASSLGGQQETQYF. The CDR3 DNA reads TGCGCCAGCAGCTTGGGAGGGCAGCAAGAGACCCAGTACTTC.

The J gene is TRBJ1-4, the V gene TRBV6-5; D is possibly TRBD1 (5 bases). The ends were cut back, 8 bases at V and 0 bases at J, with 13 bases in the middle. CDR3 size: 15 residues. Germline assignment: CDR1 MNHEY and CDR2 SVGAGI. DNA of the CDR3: TGTGCCAGCGGCTCGACAGCCACAACTAATGAAAAACTGTTTTTT. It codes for CASGSTATTNEKLFF.